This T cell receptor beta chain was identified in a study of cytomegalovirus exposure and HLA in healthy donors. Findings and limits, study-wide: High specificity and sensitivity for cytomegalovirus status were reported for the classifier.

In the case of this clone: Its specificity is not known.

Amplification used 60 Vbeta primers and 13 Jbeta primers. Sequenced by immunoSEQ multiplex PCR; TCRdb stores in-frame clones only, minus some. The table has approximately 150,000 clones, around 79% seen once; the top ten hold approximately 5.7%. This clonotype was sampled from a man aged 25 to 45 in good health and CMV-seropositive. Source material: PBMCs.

This chain's CDR3 is CASSLPLTNYEQYF. For the CDR3, the DNA is TGTGCCAGCAGTCTCCCTCTAACGAACTACGAGCAGTACTTC. The gene calls are TRBV28 and TRBJ2-7; D is undetermined. V gave up 5 bases and J gave up 3 bases, with 14 bases separating them. The CDR3 contains 14 residues. CDR1 MDHEN and CDR2 SYDVKM come from the germline V gene.